The clone carrying this T cell receptor beta chain occurred a few times. The antigen is not known. Germline trimming cut 1 base from V and 4 bases from J; bases unmatched to any gene: 3. CDR3 length equals 15 residues. Per germline, CDR1 SEHNR and CDR2 FQNEAQ (reference sequence). These data are taken from a study of somatic mutations in cytotoxic T cells in rheumatoid arthritis. Study results and limitations: Which antigens the expanded CD8+ clones targeted was unknown.

Clones were read by immunoSEQ multiplex PCR, and TCRdb kept only the in-frame ones, dropping some. Among fewer than 25,000 clones listed, approximately 80% were seen once. The rearrangement uses TRBV7-9 and TRBJ1-5; 8 bases fit TRBD1. The sequence came from an adult with rheumatoid arthritis. The material sequenced was CD8+ T cells sorted from blood. The CDR3: CASSLGTGSNQPQHF. DNA for the CDR3: TGTGCCAGCAGCTTAGGGACAGGGTCTAATCAGCCCCAGCATTTT.